This entry is about one T cell receptor (beta chain). The data stem from a study of control samples from healthy donors and cancer patients. Produced via immunoSEQ multiplex PCR; TCRdb's table is partial and in-frame only. This sample carries under 40,000 clones, around 82% of them seen once, and the ten largest clones take roughly a fifth. V trimming: 5 bases; J trimming: 3 bases; junction bases outside the gene matches: 4. Germline CDR1 SGHAT, CDR2 FQNNGV. This CDR3 region has 15 residues. This chain connects TRBV11-2 to TRBJ2-6; 7 bases are a match to TRBD1. The clonotype originates from an older woman with lung cancer. The sequenced sample was PBMCs. CDR3 nucleotide sequence: TGTGCCAGCAGCCTTGGACAGGTTGGGGCCAACGTCCTGACTTTC. Residues: CASSLGQVGANVLTF.